This entry is about one T cell receptor beta chain. The CDR3 totals 12 residues. Trimming shortened V by 10 bases and J by 1 base, and 11 bases separated the two germline ends. The germline V gene encodes CDR1 KGHSH and CDR2 LQKENI. The entry originates in a study of blood T cell repertoires in COVID-19. Across the study: T cells, B-cell-depleted T cells, or PBMCs provided the cDNA or gDNA that served as material.

As handled by the study authors: How many nucleated cells were present was estimated from reference gene primer amplification. Here immunoSEQ multiplex PCR was the method, and the copy in TCRdb shows in-frame clones only, minus some. For V, J and clone size, that table is used; D and trimming come from the DNA. The repertoire holds some 210,000 clones, with about 83% as singletons. The sequenced sample was peripheral blood. V is TRBV18 and J is TRBJ2-7; D is uncertain. The TCR was taken from a man aged 45-60 years with active or convalescent COVID-19. CDR3: CANSPGSYEQYF. The DNA for the CDR3 is TGTGCCAACTCTCCCGGTTCCTACGAGCAGTACTTC.